The 23 T cell receptor beta chains in this list originate from one sample, sequenced in a study of shared clonotypes between healthy human individuals. Clones were sequenced by immunoSEQ multiplex PCR, and TCRdb holds only the in-frame ones, with some missing. The table includes roughly 490,000 clones, roughly 78% detected once. Input material: PBMCs. The receptor set was obtained from a woman between 40 and 55 years old in good health. Some clones in this sample may be carry-over from other donors' samples.

CDR3 nucleotide sequence: TGTGCCAGCAGCCTTGTGGGGGGCTACGAGCAGTACTTC. It yields the protein CASSLVGGYEQYF. This sequence joins TRBV7-9 and TRBJ2-5; tentative D call: TRBD2 (6 bases). The DNA end lines up better with TRBJ2-7; the J call may be wrong. CDR3 length: 13 amino acids. Germline V gene data show CDR1 as SEHNR and CDR2 as FQNEAQ (reference sequence).

The gene calls are TRBV7-6 and TRBJ2-2; 9 nucleotides align to TRBD2. Germline loops: CDR1 SGHVS, CDR2 FNYEAQ. The CDR3 length is 18 residues. Trimming cost V 6 bases and J 0 bases; bases outside gene matches: 11. CDR3 residues: CASRILAGGPTNTGELFF. The CDR3 DNA reads as TGTGCCAGCAGGATCCTGGCGGGAGGGCCCACGAACACCGGGGAGCTGTTTTTT.

CDR3 loop: CASSDGLGNEQFF. The CDR3 nucleotides are TGTGCCAGCAGCGATGGACTAGGGAATGAGCAGTTCTTC. The gene calls are TRBV11-1 and TRBJ2-1, with 7 bases matching TRBD2. V lost 5 bases, J lost 7 bases, and 5 bases stayed unmatched. This CDR3 has 13 residues. The germline gives CDR1 SGHAT, CDR2 FQDESV (reference sequence).

The rearrangement joins TRBV5-5 to TRBJ1-2; no definite D call. Germline V gives CDR1 SGHKS, CDR2 YYEKEE (reference sequence). V was cut by 4 bases and J by 5 bases, with 15 bases left in between. There are 14 residues in the CDR3. CDR3: CASSPGSGPYGYTF. The CDR3 DNA sequence: TGTGCCAGCAGCCCGGGCTCAGGACCTTATGGCTACACCTTC.

This chain uses TRBV28 with TRBJ2-7; 11 bases align to TRBD1. The CDR3 runs 14 residues. Looked up from germline, CDR1 is MDHEN and CDR2 is SYDVKM. Trimming at V came to 5 bases and at J to 6 bases, leaving 6 bases not matched to a gene. In DNA form, the CDR3 reads TGTGCCAGCAGTCCCGGACAGGGGGCAGGCGAGCAGTACTTC. This codes for CASSPGQGAGEQYF.

V gene TRBV18 combines with J gene TRBJ1-4; D unclear. Between the trimmed V and J ends, which lost 0 bases and 4 bases, there was a span of 3 bases. CDR1 KGHSH and CDR2 LQKENI come from the germline V gene. This CDR3 contains 13 residues. CDR3: CASSPPVNEKLFF. Here the CDR3 DNA reads TGTGCCAGCTCACCACCCGTTAATGAAAAACTGTTTTTT.

This clone was seen repeatedly, ten times or more. The J gene is TRBJ2-3, the V gene TRBV20-1; D uncertain. Trimming removed 6 bases at V and 6 bases at J, with 10 bases between. Germline V CDR1 and CDR2: DFQATT, SNEGSKA (reference sequence). This CDR3 comprises 11 residues. Written as DNA, the CDR3 is TGCAGTGCCGAAGATGCGGATACGCAGTATTTT. It codes for CSAEDADTQYF.

The chain joins TRBV28 to TRBJ1-2; 11 nucleotides match TRBD1. V lost 5 bases to trimming and J lost 4 bases; unmatched junction nucleotides: 6. CDR1 MDHEN and CDR2 SYDVKM come from the germline V gene. The CDR3 has 15 amino acids. CDR3 amino acids: CASSVLGTGGYGYTF. The CDR3 nucleotides are TGTGCCAGCAGTGTCCTCGGGACAGGGGGCTATGGCTACACCTTC.

This clone is a singleton in its sample. The rearrangement joins TRBV6-5 to TRBJ1-1, with D possibly matching TRBD1 (5 bases). Germline CDR1 is MNHEY and CDR2 is SVGAGI. V was pared by 1 base and J by 6 bases, with 12 bases between. The CDR3 spans 14 residues. CDR3 coding DNA: TGTGCCAGCAGTTACTTGGGGCGTATGGCTGAAGCTTTCTTT. Amino acid sequence: CASSYLGRMAEAFF.

The rearrangement uses TRBV2 and TRBJ1-4; D not resolved. CDR1 and CDR2 from the germline V gene are SNHLY and FYNNEI. Trimming pared 7 bases from V and 0 bases from J, leaving 9 bases between. This CDR3 comprises 14 residues. This CDR3 reads CASTGEPTNEKLFF. The DNA of the CDR3 is TGTGCCAGCACCGGAGAGCCAACTAATGAAAAACTGTTTTTT.

This clone was recorded only once. This chain uses TRBV6-5 with TRBJ2-2; D ambiguous. CDR3 length: 15 residues. The V end was cut by 5 bases, the J end by 3 bases, with 13 bases between. Germline lookup yields CDR1 MNHEY and CDR2 SVGAGI. The CDR3 loop is CASSRASVDTGELFF. CDR3 nucleotide sequence: TGTGCCAGCAGTAGGGCTTCGGTCGACACCGGGGAGCTGTTTTTT.

V gene TRBV7-6 combines with J gene TRBJ1-1, with D possibly matching TRBD1 (6 bases). This CDR3 region has 14 residues. CDR1 is SGHVS, CDR2 FNYEAQ, per germline. V was shortened by 5 bases and J by 1 base, with 11 bases between the two germline ends. CDR3 in DNA: TGTGCCAGCAGCCTGGGACATAAGAACACTGAAGCTTTCTTT. This sequence encodes CASSLGHKNTEAFF.

This clone was detected only a few times. The rearrangement joins TRBV28 to TRBJ2-3; D might be TRBD2 (6 bases). The CDR3 length is 14 residues. With 3 bases removed from V and 5 bases from J, the gap between germline ends came to 12 bases. Germline V gene sequence: CDR1 MDHEN, CDR2 SYDVKM. CDR3 in amino acids: CASSFAGSGDTQYF. DNA of the CDR3: TGTGCCAGCAGTTTCGCGGGAAGTGGAGATACGCAGTATTTT. The full variable domain, with the rest looked up from reference TRBV28 and TRBJ2-3, is DVKVTQSSRYLVKRTGEKVFLECVQDMDHENMFWYRQDPGLGLRLIYFSYDVKMKEKGDIPEGYSVSREKKERFSLILESASTNQTSMYLCASSFAGSGDTQYFGPGTRLTVL.

This clone was recorded at least ten times. The CDR3 region has the DNA TGTGCCAGCAGGGGTAGCGGGAGGGTCTACGAGCAGTACTTC. Protein sequence: CASRGSGRVYEQYF. The V call is TRBV28, the J call TRBJ2-7, with 11 bases matching TRBD2. Per germline, CDR1 MDHEN and CDR2 SYDVKM. Trimming took 6 bases from V and 3 from J; bases not matched to a gene: 4. The CDR3 has 14 residues. Looking up the rest from reference TRBV28 and TRBJ2-7 gives the full variable domain: DVKVTQSSRYLVKRTGEKVFLECVQDMDHENMFWYRQDPGLGLRLIYFSYDVKMKEKGDIPEGYSVSREKKERFSLILESASTNQTSMYLCASRGSGRVYEQYFGPGTRLTVT.

This clone came up a few times. The gene calls are TRBV2 and TRBJ2-7; no clear D. The CDR3 has 15 amino acids. The ends were cut back, 4 bases at V and 1 base at J, with 14 bases in the middle. Germline V gene sequence: CDR1 SNHLY, CDR2 FYNNEI. CDR3 DNA sequence: TGTGCCAGCAGTGTACTTGGCGGCAAGTCCTACGAGCAGTACTTC. Amino acid sequence: CASSVLGGKSYEQYF.

This clone has a handful of counts. The V gene is TRBV19, the J gene TRBJ2-7; the match to TRBD1 covers 7 bases. J lost 1 base, V lost 4 bases, and 4 bases had no gene match. The germline V gene encodes CDR1 LNHDA and CDR2 SQIVND (reference sequence). This CDR3 region has 14 residues. The CDR3 loop is CASSNGQVSYEQYF. Here the CDR3 DNA reads TGTGCCAGTAGTAATGGACAGGTTTCCTACGAGCAGTACTTC. Variable domain in full (rest from reference TRBV19 and TRBJ2-7): DGGITQSPKYLFRKEGQNVTLSCEQNLNHDAMYWYRQDPGQGLRLIYYSQIVNDFQKGDIAEGYSVSREKKESFPLTVTSAQKNPTAFYLCASSNGQVSYEQYFGPGTRLTVT.

V is TRBV27 and J is TRBJ2-7; TRBD2 matches at 8 bases. CDR1 and CDR2 (germline): MNHEY, SMNVEV (reference sequence). V trimming: 8 bases; J trimming: 6 bases; junction bases outside the gene matches: 15. There are 15 residues in the CDR3. The CDR3 nucleotides read TGTGCCAGCGGAATTTCCGGGACTAGTAGAGGCGAGCAGTACTTC. Protein: CASGISGTSRGEQYF.

The rearrangement uses TRBV6-1 and TRBJ1-1; D unresolved. With 4 bases removed from V and 1 base from J, the gap between germline ends came to 13 bases. Germline V CDR1 and CDR2: MNHNS, SASEGT. CDR3 length: 15 amino acids. The CDR3 coding sequence is TGTGCCAGCAGTGGACTCCTACGGAAGAACACTGAAGCTTTCTTT. Amino acid sequence: CASSGLLRKNTEAFF.

The V gene is TRBV28, the J gene TRBJ1-2; no firm D call. The CDR3 totals 11 residues. Germline CDR1 MDHEN, CDR2 SYDVKM. The germline V and J ends were trimmed by 5 bases and 4 bases, with 5 bases remaining between them. As DNA, the CDR3 is TGTGCCAGCAGTCGACTCTATGGCTACACCTTC. Residues: CASSRLYGYTF.

V usage is TRBV25-1 and J usage is TRBJ2-1, with 10 bases matching TRBD1. The CDR3 is 15 residues long. Germline lookup yields CDR1 MGHDK and CDR2 SYGVNS. The V and J ends lost 2 bases and 8 bases, in that order; junction bases with no gene match: 6. The CDR3 sequence is CASSERTGGNDEQFF. In DNA form, the CDR3 reads TGTGCCAGCAGTGAACGGACAGGGGGAAACGATGAGCAGTTCTTC.

The chain is built from TRBV7-2 and TRBJ1-1; 9 bases are shared with TRBD1. Losses at the gene ends were 5 bases for V and 1 base for J; bases not matched to a gene: 5. CDR1 and CDR2 from the germline V gene are SGHTA and FQGNSA. The CDR3 length is 15 residues. The CDR3 is CASSRWTGENTEAFF. The CDR3 DNA reads TGTGCCAGCAGCCGCTGGACAGGGGAGAACACTGAAGCTTTCTTT. The full variable domain, in which reference TRBV7-2 and TRBJ1-1 provide the parts outside the CDR3, is GAGVSQSPSNKVTEKGKDVELRCDPISGHTALYWYRQSLGQGLEFLIYFQGNSAPDKSGLPSDRFSAERTGGSVSTLTIQRTQQEDSAVYLCASSRWTGENTEAFFGQGTRLTVV.

The gene calls are TRBV7-2 and TRBJ2-5, with no clear D. Germline CDR1 SGHTA, CDR2 FQGNSA. V was cut by 5 bases and J by 2 bases, with 15 bases left in between. This CDR3 comprises 15 residues. The CDR3 region is CASSPSRGWQETQYF. CDR3 sequence (DNA): TGTGCCAGCAGCCCCTCGAGAGGTTGGCAAGAGACCCAGTACTTC.

This chain joins TRBV2 and TRBJ2-1, with TRBD2 identical over 11 bases. Per germline, CDR1 SNHLY and CDR2 FYNNEI. Trimming cost V 7 bases and J 6 bases; bases outside gene matches: 8. This CDR3 has 15 amino acids. The CDR3 spells CASKLAGGPFNEQFF. The CDR3 DNA follows: TGTGCCAGCAAATTAGCGGGAGGGCCGTTCAATGAGCAGTTCTTC. Full variable domain (missing parts from reference TRBV2 and TRBJ2-1): EPEVTQTPSHQVTQMGQEVILRCVPISNHLYFYWYRQILGQKVEFLVSFYNNEISEKSEIFDDQFSVERPDGSNFTLKIRSTKLEDSAMYFCASKLAGGPFNEQFFGPGTRLTVL.